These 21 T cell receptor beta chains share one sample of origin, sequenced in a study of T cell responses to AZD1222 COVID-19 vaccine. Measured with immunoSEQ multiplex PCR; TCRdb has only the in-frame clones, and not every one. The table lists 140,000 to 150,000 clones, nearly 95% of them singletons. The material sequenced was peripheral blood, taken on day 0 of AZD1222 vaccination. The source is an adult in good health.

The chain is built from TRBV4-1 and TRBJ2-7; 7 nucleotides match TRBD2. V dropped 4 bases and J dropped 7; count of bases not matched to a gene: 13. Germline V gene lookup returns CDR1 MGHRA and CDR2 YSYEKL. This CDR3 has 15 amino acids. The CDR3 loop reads CASSPRDSLGGEQYF. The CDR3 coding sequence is TGCGCCAGCAGCCCTCGGGACTCTCTGGGAGGGGAGCAGTACTTC.

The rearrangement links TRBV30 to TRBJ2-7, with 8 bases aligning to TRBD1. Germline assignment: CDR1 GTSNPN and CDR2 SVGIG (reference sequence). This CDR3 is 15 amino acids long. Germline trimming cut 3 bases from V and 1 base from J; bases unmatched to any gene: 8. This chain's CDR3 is CAWSHKDRASYEQYF. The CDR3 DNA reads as TGTGCCTGGAGCCACAAGGACAGGGCGTCCTACGAGCAGTACTTC.

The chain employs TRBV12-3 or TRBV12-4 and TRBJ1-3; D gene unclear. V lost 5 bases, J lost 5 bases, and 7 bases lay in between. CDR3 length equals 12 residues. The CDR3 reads CASSLDRNTIYF. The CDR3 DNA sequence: TGTGCCAGCAGTCTCGACAGAAACACCATATATTTT.

Here the CDR3 DNA reads TGTGCCTGGAGTCGGGGGCGCGACTATGGCTACACCTTC. Translating it yields CAWSRGRDYGYTF. This sequence joins TRBV30 and TRBJ1-2, with D possibly matching TRBD1 (6 bases). Looked up from germline, CDR1 is GTSNPN and CDR2 is SVGIG (reference sequence). This CDR3 has 13 residues. V lost 2 bases and J lost 3, with 10 bases in between.

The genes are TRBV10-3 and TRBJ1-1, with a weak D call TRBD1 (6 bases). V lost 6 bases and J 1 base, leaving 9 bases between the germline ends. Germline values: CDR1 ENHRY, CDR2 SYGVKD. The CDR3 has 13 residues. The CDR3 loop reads CAISRGTNTEAFF. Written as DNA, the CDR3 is TGTGCCATCAGCAGGGGTACGAACACTGAAGCTTTCTTT.

Written as DNA, the CDR3 is TGTGCCAGCAGCGTAGCCGGGAGCTCCTATAATTCACCCCTCCACTTT. Translated: CASSVAGSSYNSPLHF. The V gene is TRBV9, the J gene TRBJ1-6; D unclear. The CDR3 is made up of 16 amino acids. In germline, CDR1 is SGDLS, CDR2 YYNGEE. Trimming shortened V by 0 bases and J by 0 bases, and 7 bases separated the two germline ends.

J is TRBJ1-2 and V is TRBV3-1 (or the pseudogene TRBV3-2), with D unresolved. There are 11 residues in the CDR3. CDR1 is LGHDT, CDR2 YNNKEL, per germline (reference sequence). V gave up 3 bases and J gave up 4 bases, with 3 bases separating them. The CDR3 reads CASSHSYGYTF. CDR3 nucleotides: TGTGCCAGCAGCCATTCCTATGGCTACACCTTC.

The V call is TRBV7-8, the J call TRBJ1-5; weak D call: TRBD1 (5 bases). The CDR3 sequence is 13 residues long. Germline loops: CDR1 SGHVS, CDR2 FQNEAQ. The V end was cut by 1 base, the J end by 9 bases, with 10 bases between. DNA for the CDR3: TGTGCCAGCAGCTTAGGGGGGGGTTGGCCCCAGCATTTT. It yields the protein CASSLGGGWPQHF.

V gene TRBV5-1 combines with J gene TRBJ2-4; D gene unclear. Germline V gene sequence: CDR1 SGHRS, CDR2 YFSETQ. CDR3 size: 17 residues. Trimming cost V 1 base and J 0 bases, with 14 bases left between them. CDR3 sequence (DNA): TGCGCCAGCAGCTTGTACCTCGGAGCCTTAGCCAAAAACATTCAGTACTTC. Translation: CASSLYLGALAKNIQYF.

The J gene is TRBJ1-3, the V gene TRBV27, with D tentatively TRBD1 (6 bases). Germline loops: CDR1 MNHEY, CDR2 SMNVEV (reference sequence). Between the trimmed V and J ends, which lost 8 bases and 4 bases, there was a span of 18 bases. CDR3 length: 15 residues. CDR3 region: CASGPTGSEGNTIYF. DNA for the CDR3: TGTGCCAGCGGACCAACAGGGTCAGAAGGAAACACCATATATTTT.

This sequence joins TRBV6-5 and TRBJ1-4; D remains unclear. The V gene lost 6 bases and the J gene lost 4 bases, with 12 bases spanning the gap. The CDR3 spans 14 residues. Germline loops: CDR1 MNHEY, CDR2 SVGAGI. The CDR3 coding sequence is TGTGCCAGCAGGTCCGGGAGGCGTAATGAAAAACTGTTTTTT. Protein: CASRSGRRNEKLFF.

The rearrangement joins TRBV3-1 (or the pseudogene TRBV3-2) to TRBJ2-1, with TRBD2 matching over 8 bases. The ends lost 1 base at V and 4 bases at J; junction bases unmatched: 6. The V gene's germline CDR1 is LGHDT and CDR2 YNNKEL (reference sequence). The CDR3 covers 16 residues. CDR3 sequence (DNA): TGTGCCAGCAGCCAAGGCCTTAGCGGGACTTACAATGAGCAGTTCTTC. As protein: CASSQGLSGTYNEQFF.

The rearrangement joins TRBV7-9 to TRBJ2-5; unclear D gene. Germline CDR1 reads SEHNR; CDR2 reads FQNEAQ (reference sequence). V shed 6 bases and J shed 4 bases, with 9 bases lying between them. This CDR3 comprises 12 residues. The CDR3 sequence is CASRGSLETQYF. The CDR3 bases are TGTGCCAGCAGGGGTAGCCTAGAGACCCAGTACTTC.

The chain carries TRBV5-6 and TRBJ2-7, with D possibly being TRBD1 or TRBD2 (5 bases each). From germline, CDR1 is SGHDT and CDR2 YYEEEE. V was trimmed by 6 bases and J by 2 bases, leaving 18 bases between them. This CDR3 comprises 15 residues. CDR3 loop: CASTRGPGTTYEQYF. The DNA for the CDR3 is TGTGCCAGCACCCGGGGCCCCGGGACCACCTACGAGCAGTACTTC.

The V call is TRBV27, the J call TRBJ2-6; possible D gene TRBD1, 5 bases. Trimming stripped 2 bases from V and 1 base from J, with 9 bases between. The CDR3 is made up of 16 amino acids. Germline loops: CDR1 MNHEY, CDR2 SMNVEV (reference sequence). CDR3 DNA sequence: TGTGCCAGCAGTTTACTCAGGGCATCTGGGGCCAACGTCCTGACTTTC. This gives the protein CASSLLRASGANVLTF.

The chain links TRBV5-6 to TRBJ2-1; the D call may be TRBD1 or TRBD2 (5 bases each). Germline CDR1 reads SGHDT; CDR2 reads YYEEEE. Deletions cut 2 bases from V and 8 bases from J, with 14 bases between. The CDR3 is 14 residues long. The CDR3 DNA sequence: TGTGCCAGCAGCTTTCTGGGGGTGATCCATGAGCAGTTCTTC. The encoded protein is CASSFLGVIHEQFF.

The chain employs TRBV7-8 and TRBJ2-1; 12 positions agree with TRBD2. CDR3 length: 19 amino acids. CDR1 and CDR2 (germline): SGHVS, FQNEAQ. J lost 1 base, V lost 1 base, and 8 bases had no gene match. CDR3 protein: CASSLVGPSGRGSYNEQFF. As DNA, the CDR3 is TGTGCCAGCAGCTTAGTAGGGCCTAGCGGGAGGGGATCCTACAATGAGCAGTTCTTC.

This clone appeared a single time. CDR3: CASSQDGEWSNQPQHF. The CDR3 nucleotides are TGTGCCAGCAGCCAAGACGGGGAATGGAGCAATCAGCCCCAGCATTTT. The chain combines TRBV4-2 with TRBJ1-5; no firm D call. V lost 0 bases and J 1 base, leaving 10 bases between the germline ends. The CDR3 totals 16 residues. Germline CDR1 is LGHNA and CDR2 is YNFKEQ.

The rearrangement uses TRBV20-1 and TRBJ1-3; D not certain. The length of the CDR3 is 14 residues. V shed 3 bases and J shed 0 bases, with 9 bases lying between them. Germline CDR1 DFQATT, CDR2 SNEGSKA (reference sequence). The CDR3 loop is CSASRSLSGNTIYF. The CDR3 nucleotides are TGCAGTGCTAGTCGCAGCCTCTCTGGAAACACCATATATTTT.

CDR3 loop: CASSNSNQPQHF. CDR3 sequence (DNA): TGTGCCAGCAGCAATAGCAATCAGCCCCAGCATTTT. V gene TRBV25-1 combines with J gene TRBJ1-5, with unresolved D. Trimming took 6 bases from V and 0 from J, leaving 3 bases between them. The germline gives CDR1 MGHDK, CDR2 SYGVNS. The CDR3 runs to 12 residues.

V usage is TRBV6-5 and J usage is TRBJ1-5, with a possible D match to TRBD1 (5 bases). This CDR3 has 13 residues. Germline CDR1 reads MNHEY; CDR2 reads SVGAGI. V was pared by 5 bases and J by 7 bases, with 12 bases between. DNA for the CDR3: TGTGCCAGCAGTATAGGGGTACGCCAGCCCCAGCATTTT. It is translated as CASSIGVRQPQHF.